What follows describes a single TCR beta chain. The clone's antigen remains unknown. No base qualities exist here, and no much larger clone lies one base off it. Deletion took 5 bases off V and 0 bases off J, with a span of 12 bases between the germline ends. From a lookup of the germline V gene (reference sequence), CDR1 and CDR2 are SEHNR and FQNEAQ. The CDR3, cysteine through phenylalanine, is 15 amino acids long. Only the CDR3 DNA stays, 45 bases, in frame from base 1. The listed sequencing device is Illumina HiSeq 1500. The public reads were quality trimmed at Q25 with fastp and then assembled into clones with MiXCR by TCRdb, keeping productive beta chains. Duplicate CDR3 protein sequences are folded into a single record with the most common DNA and genes. Recorded for this sample are around 770,000 distinct CDR3 sequences; just under 30% of them occurred a single time. About 12% of the sample is held by the ten biggest clonotypes.

Interpreted using the paper, the treatment or condition label stands for: in vitro stimulation with specific CMV peptide epitopes to enrich CMV-specific T cells. This entry is derived from a study of T cell repertoires in cytomegalovirus infection (dated by TCRdb to between 2017 and 2020). Turning to the overall study: The peptide stimulations were aimed at well-studied HLA-B-restricted epitopes as well as recently identified HLA-C-restricted CMV epitopes, whose presentation resists viral immunomodulation. The HLA type of each donor mattered for the analysis, because public TCR beta signatures pointed to carriage of CMV infection along with the matching HLA type. The full study reports these points: The ex vivo response was dominated by HLA-C-restricted CMV-specific TCR beta clonotypes, which also provided the single most frequent clonotype in two of eight donors. Cumulative frequency of public TCR beta family members discriminated carriers of CMV infection plus the relevant HLA type in this cohort and an independent approximately 400-donor cohort.

This receptor was taken from a human donor in good health (CMV status not recorded). Some clones in this sample may be carry-over from other donors' samples. The source material was cultured CD8+ T cells from PBMCs, sampled from culture after CMV antigen stimulation. This sequence uses TRBV7-9 and TRBJ2-3; TRBD1 is perhaps the D gene, given 5 matching bases. The base sequence is TGTGCCAGCAGCGCTGGACAAATTAGCACAGATACGCAGTATTTT. This gives the protein CASSAGQISTDTQYF. Supplemented by the reference TRBV7-9 and TRBJ2-3 proteins around the CDR3, the complete variable domain is DTGVSQNPRHKITKRGQNVTFRCDPISEHNRLYWYRQTLGQGPEFLTYFQNEAQLEKSRLLSDRFSAERPKGSFSTLEIQRTEQGDSAMYLCASSAGQISTDTQYFGPGTRLTVL.